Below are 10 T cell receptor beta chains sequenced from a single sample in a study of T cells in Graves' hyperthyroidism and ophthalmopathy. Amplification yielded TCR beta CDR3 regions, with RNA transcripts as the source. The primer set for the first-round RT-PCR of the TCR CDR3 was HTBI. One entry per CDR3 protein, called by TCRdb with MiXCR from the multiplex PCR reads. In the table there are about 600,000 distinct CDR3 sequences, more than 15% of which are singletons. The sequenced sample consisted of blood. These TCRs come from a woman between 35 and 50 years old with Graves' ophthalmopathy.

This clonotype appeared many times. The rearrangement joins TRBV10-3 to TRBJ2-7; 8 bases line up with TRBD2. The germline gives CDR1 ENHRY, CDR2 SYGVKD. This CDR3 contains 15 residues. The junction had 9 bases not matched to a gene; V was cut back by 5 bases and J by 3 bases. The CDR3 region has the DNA TGTGCCATCAGTTCGAGCGGGGGCAAACTCTACGAGCAGTACTTC. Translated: CAISSSGGKLYEQYF.

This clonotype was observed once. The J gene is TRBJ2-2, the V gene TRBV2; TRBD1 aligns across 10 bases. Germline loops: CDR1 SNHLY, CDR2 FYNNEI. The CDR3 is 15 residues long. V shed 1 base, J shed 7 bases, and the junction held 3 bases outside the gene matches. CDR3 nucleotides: TGTGCCAGCAGTGAAGAGGGACAGGGGATCGGGGAGCTGTTTTTT. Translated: CASSEEGQGIGELFF.

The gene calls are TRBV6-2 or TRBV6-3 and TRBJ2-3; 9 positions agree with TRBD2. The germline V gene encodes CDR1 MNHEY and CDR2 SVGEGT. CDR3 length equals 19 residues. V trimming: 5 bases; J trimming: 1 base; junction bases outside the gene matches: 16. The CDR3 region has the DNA TGTGCCAGCAGTCCTCCCCACTATAGCGGGAGCCCTCGCACAGATACGCAGTATTTT. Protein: CASSPPHYSGSPRTDTQYF.

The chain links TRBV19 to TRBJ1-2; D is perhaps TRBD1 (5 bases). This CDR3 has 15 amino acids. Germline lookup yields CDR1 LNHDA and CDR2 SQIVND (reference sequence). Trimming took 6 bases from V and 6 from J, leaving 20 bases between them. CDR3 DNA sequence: TGTGCCAGTAGGATAAACGGGGGACCGGTGGATGGCTACACCTTC. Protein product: CASRINGGPVDGYTF. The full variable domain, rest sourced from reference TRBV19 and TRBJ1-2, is DGGITQSPKYLFRKEGQNVTLSCEQNLNHDAMYWYRQDPGQGLRLIYYSQIVNDFQKGDIAEGYSVSREKKESFPLTVTSAQKNPTAFYLCASRINGGPVDGYTFGSGTRLTVV.

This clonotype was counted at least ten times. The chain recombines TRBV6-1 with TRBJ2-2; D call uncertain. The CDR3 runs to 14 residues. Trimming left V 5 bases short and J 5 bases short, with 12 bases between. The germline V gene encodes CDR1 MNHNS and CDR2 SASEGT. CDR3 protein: CASSQYGHTGELFF. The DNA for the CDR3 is TGTGCCAGCAGTCAATACGGGCATACCGGGGAGCTGTTTTTT.

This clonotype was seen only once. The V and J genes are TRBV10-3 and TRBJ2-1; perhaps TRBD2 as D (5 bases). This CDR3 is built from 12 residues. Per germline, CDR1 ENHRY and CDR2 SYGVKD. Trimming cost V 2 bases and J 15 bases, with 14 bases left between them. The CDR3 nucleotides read TGTGCCATCAGTGAGAGTCCGGGCGGGTCGTTCTTC. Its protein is CAISESPGGSFF.

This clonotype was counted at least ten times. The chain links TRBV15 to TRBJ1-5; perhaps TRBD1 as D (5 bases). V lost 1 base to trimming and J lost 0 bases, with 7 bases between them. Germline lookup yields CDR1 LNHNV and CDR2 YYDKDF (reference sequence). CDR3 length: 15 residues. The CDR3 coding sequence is TGTGCCACCAGCAGAGGGGGGAATAGCAATCAGCCCCAGCATTTT. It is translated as CATSRGGNSNQPQHF.

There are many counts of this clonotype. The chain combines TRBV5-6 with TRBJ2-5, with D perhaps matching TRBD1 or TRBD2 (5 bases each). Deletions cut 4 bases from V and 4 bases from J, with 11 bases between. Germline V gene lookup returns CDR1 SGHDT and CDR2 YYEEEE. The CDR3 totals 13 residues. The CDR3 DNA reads TGTGCCAGCAGCGGGGACCGCGCAGAGACCCAGTACTTC. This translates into CASSGDRAETQYF.

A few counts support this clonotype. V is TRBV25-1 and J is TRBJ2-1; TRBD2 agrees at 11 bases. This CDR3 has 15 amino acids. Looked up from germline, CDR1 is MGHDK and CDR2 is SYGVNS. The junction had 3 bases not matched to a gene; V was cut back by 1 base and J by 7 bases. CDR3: CASSEFSGRANEQFF. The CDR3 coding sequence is TGTGCCAGCAGTGAATTTAGCGGGAGGGCGAATGAGCAGTTCTTC.

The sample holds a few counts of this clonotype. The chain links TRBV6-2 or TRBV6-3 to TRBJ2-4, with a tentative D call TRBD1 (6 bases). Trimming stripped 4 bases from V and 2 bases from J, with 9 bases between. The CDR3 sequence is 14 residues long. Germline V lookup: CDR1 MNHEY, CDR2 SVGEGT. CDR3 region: CASSFGQTKNIQYF. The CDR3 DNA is TGTGCCAGCAGTTTCGGACAGACCAAAAACATTCAGTACTTC.